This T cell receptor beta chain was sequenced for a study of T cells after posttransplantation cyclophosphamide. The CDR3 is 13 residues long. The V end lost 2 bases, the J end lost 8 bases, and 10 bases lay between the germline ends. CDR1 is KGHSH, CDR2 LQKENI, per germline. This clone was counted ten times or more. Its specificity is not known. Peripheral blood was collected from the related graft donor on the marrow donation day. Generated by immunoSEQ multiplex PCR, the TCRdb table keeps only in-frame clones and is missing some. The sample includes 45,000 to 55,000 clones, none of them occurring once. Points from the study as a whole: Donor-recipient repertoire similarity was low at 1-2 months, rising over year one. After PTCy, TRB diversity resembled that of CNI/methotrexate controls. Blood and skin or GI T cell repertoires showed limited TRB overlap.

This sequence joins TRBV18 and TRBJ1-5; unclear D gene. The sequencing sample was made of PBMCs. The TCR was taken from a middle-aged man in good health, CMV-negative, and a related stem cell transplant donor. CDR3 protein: CASSPGYEEPQHF. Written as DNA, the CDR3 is TGTGCCAGCTCACCAGGGTATGAGGAGCCCCAGCATTTT.